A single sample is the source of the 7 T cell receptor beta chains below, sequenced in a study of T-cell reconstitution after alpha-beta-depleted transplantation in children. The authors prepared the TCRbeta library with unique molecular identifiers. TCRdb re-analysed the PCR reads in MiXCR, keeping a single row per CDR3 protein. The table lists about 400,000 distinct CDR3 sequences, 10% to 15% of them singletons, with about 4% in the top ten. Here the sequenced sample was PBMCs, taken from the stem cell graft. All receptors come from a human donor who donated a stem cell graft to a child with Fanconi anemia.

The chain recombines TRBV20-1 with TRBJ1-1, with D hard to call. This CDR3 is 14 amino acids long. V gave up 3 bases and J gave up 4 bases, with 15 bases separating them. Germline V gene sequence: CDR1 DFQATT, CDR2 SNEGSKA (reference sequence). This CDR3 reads CSASVGLLSTEAFF. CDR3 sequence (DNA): TGCAGTGCTAGCGTCGGCTTACTAAGCACTGAAGCTTTCTTT.

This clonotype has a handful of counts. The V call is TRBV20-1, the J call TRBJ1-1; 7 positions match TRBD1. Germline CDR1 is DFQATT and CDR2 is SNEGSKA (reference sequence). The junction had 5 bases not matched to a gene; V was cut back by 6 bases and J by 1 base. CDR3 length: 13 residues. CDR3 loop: CSAGQDGNTEAFF. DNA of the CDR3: TGCAGTGCAGGACAGGACGGGAACACTGAAGCTTTCTTT.

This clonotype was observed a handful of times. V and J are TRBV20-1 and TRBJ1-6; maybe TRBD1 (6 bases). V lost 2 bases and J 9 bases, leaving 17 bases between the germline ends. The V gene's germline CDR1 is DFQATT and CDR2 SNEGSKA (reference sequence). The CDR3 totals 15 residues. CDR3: CSARNVGGVGSPLHF. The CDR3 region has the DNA TGCAGTGCTAGAAATGTAGGGGGAGTAGGTTCACCCCTCCACTTT.

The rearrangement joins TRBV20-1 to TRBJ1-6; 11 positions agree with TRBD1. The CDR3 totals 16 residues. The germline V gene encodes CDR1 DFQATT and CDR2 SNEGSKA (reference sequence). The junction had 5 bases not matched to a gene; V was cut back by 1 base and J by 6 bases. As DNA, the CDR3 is TGCAGTGCTAGAGGAGGGGGACAGGGGGGTAATTCACCCCTCCACTTT. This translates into CSARGGGQGGNSPLHF.

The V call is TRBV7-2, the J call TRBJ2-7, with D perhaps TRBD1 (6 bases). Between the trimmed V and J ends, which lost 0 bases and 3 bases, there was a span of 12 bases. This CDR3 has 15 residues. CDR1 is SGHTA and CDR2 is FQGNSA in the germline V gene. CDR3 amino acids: CASSLAPDSFYEQYV. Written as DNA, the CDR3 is TGTGCCAGCAGCTTAGCCCCGGACAGCTTCTACGAGCAGTACGTC.

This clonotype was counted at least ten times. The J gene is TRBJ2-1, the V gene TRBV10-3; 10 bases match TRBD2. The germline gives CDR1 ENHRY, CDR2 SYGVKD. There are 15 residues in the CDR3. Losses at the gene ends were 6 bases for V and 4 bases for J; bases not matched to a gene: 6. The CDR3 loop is CAIRPSGGGYNEQFF. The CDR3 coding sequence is TGTGCCATCAGACCTAGCGGGGGAGGGTACAATGAGCAGTTCTTC.

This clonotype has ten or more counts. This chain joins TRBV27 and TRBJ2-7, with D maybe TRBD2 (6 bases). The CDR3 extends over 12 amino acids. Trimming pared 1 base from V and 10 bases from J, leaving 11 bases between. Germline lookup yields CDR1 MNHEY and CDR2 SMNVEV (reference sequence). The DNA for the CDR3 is TGTGCCAGCAGTTTATTGGGAGGCCCCCAGTACTTC. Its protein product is CASSLLGGPQYF.